What follows describes a single TCR beta chain. Its antigen is as yet unknown. The library was made from cDNA and included unique molecular identifiers. TCRdb redid the calling of the PCR reads with MiXCR, one entry per CDR3 protein. The data show roughly 700,000 distinct CDR3 sequences, roughly 27% seen once. The data belong to a study of post-analysis software for immune sequencing data. Study-wide findings and caveats: Included in a set of a few TRBV segments more frequent in patients than controls were TRBV5-6, TRBV5-1 and TRBV20-1.

The CDR3 runs to 17 residues. Trimming took off 2 bases at V and 2 bases at J, with 15 bases between the two ends. CDR1 is MNHEY and CDR2 is SVGAGI in the germline V gene. The sequencing input was blood. The receptor was isolated from a girl aged 10 to 17 with multiple sclerosis. The chain is built from TRBV6-5 and TRBJ2-2, with D unclear. The CDR3 DNA reads TGTGCCAGCAGTTACCGGCAAATAGGCGGAAACACCGGGGAGCTGTTTTTT. Translation: CASSYRQIGGNTGELFF.